These 30 T cell receptor beta chains share one sample of origin, sequenced in a study of CD8+CD57+ T cells in acquired aplastic anemia (dated by TCRdb to the late 2010s). The patients picked for sequencing were ones in whom flow cytometry had shown an expansion of CD8+CD57+ cells. The reads were generated on an Illumina HiSeq 2000. Genomic DNA was used as template for profiling of TCR beta VDJ combinations and CDR3 sequences. TCRdb's own reprocessing of the public reads used fastp at Q25 and MiXCR and kept productive beta chains. Each entry is one CDR3 protein sequence, shown with its most common DNA and genes. The sample records about 58,000 distinct CDR3 sequences, around 60% of which are singletons. The biggest ten clones account for about 15% of the sample. What was sequenced was sorted CD4+, CD8+, or CD8+CD57+ T cells (not recorded which) from PBMCs. These receptors all come from a human donor with aplastic anemia.

This clonotype came up many times. This chain links TRBV27 with TRBJ2-7; the D is unclear. The germline CDR1 and CDR2 sequences are MNHEY and SMNVEV (reference sequence). V shed 5 bases and J shed 3 bases, with 11 bases lying between them. The CDR3 sequence is 13 residues long. CDR3 nucleotides: TGTGCCAGCAGTCCCGGTGCTGGCTACGAGCAGTACGTC. It codes for CASSPGAGYEQYV.

This clonotype was observed once. The gene calls are TRBV4-1 and TRBJ2-3; 14 bases match TRBD2. The CDR3 loop spans 18 amino acids. J gave up 0 bases and V 2 bases, and 4 bases lay outside the gene matches. From germline, CDR1 is MGHRA and CDR2 YSYEKL. The CDR3 sequence: CASSQRLAGGGSTDTQYF. In DNA, the CDR3 is TGCGCCAGCAGCCAAAGACTAGCGGGGGGGGGAAGCACAGATACGCAGTATTTT.

The chain joins TRBV5-6 to TRBJ1-1; 8 bases fit TRBD1. CDR3 size: 14 residues. The germline V gene encodes CDR1 SGHDT and CDR2 YYEEEE. The V and J ends lost 5 bases and 1 base, in that order; junction bases with no gene match: 4. CDR3 nucleotide sequence: TGTGCCAGCAGACCTGGGACAGGGAACACTGAAGCTTTCTTT. This sequence encodes CASRPGTGNTEAFF.

The chain is built from TRBV25-1 and TRBJ2-1, with D perhaps given as TRBD1 or TRBD2 (5 bases each). V was clipped by 6 bases and J by 8 bases, with 17 bases between them. Germline CDR1 is MGHDK and CDR2 is SYGVNS. The CDR3 is 14 residues long. CDR3 DNA sequence: TGTGCCAGCAGGGACGTGAGGGGTGGCGATGAGCAGTTCTTC. Amino acid sequence: CASRDVRGGDEQFF.

V gene TRBV20-1 combines with J gene TRBJ1-6; D call uncertain. Germline CDR1 reads DFQATT; CDR2 reads SNEGSKA (reference sequence). The CDR3 is 15 amino acids. V gave up 6 bases and J gave up 10 bases, with 22 bases separating them. The CDR3 protein is CSASPPAGSESPLHF. The CDR3 DNA is TGCAGTGCCAGTCCCCCCGCTGGCTCTGAGTCACCCCTCCACTTT.

The chain recombines TRBV14 with TRBJ1-5; D gene uncertain. This CDR3 has 14 residues. Germline CDR1 SGHDN, CDR2 FVKESK. The V gene lost 2 bases and the J gene lost 0 bases, with 5 bases spanning the gap. CDR3 residues: CASSQSGSNQPQHF. The CDR3 bases are TGTGCCAGCAGCCAATCAGGTAGCAATCAGCCCCAGCATTTT.

J is TRBJ2-2 and V is TRBV7-6; D is undetermined. CDR3 length equals 10 residues. The germline gives CDR1 SGHVS, CDR2 FNYEAQ. Trimming took off 7 bases at V and 6 bases at J, with 3 bases between the two ends. The CDR3 reads CASTPGELFF. The CDR3 DNA sequence: TGTGCCAGCACCCCCGGGGAGCTGTTTTTT.

The chain recombines TRBV7-6 with TRBJ2-7, with D uncertain. Germline CDR1 is SGHVS and CDR2 is FNYEAQ. This CDR3 region has 14 residues. Trimming removed 1 base at V and 3 bases at J, with 10 bases between. CDR3 sequence: CASSLGVGLYEQYF. For the CDR3, the DNA is TGTGCCAGCAGCTTAGGAGTAGGGCTCTACGAGCAGTACTTC.

The V gene is TRBV7-3, the J gene TRBJ2-3; 10 positions match TRBD2. The CDR3 runs to 15 residues. V dropped 3 bases and J dropped 1; count of bases not matched to a gene: 1. The germline V gene encodes CDR1 SGHTA and CDR2 FQGTGA. CDR3 amino acids: CASSFLAGGTDTQYF. CDR3 bases: TGTGCCAGCAGCTTTCTAGCGGGGGGCACAGATACGCAGTATTTT.

This clonotype was picked up one time. One end of the junction is discordant with germline, which a read error may explain. The chain joins TRBV29-1 to TRBJ2-1; D remains ambiguous. This CDR3 is 12 amino acids long. The germline gives CDR1 SQVTM, CDR2 ANQGSEA. The CDR3 is CSVMSSHNEQFF. The CDR3 DNA is TGCAGCGTTATGAGCTCCCACAATGAGCAGTTCTTC.

V and J are TRBV4-1 and TRBJ2-3; 7 bases match TRBD2. The CDR3 totals 17 residues. The germline gives CDR1 MGHRA, CDR2 YSYEKL. The V and J ends lost 1 base and 2 bases, in that order; junction bases with no gene match: 9. CDR3 protein: CASSQVSGGSHTDTQYF. The CDR3, as DNA: TGCGCCAGCAGCCAAGTTTCGGGGGGTAGCCACACAGATACGCAGTATTTT.

At least ten counts were recorded for this clonotype. J is TRBJ1-6 and V is TRBV14; D is ambiguous. Germline-derived CDR1 and CDR2 are SGHDN and FVKESK. V was clipped by 0 bases and J by 0 bases, with 9 bases between them. There are 17 residues in the CDR3. This CDR3 reads CASSQDVRSSYNSPLHF. The CDR3 DNA reads TGTGCCAGCAGCCAAGATGTAAGGAGCTCCTATAATTCACCCCTCCACTTT.

Many counts were recorded for this clonotype. The chain combines TRBV11-2 with TRBJ2-5; D call uncertain. Germline CDR1 is SGHAT and CDR2 is FQNNGV. The ends were cut back, 3 bases at V and 1 base at J, with 9 bases in the middle. CDR3 length: 14 residues. CDR3 amino acids: CASSLVEPQETQYF. The DNA of the CDR3 is TGTGCCAGCAGCTTGGTGGAGCCCCAAGAGACCCAGTACTTC.

This clonotype has at least ten counts. The chain combines TRBV6-2 or TRBV6-3 with TRBJ1-4, with D unresolved. This CDR3 is built from 15 residues. V gave up 2 bases and J gave up 0 bases, with 7 bases separating them. In germline, CDR1 is MNHEY, CDR2 SVGEGT. CDR3 bases: TGTGCCAGCAGTTACCAGCAACCAACTAATGAAAAACTGTTTTTT. It specifies CASSYQQPTNEKLFF.

This clonotype is labeled medium-sized (0.01 to 0.1%). J is TRBJ1-2 and V is TRBV7-9; TRBD1 is a possible D gene (5 bases). The V and J ends lost 6 bases and 8 bases respectively, with 13 bases between them. Germline V gives CDR1 SEHNR, CDR2 FQNEAQ (reference sequence). The CDR3 extends over 12 amino acids. CDR3 nucleotides: TGTGCCAGCAGTCGGACACCTGAAGGCTACACCTTC. This sequence encodes CASSRTPEGYTF.

V usage is TRBV2 and J usage is TRBJ2-7, with D hard to call. V lost 6 bases, J lost 7 bases, and 19 bases lay in between. The germline V gene has CDR1 SNHLY and CDR2 FYNNEI. This CDR3 spans 14 amino acids. Here the CDR3 reads CASSPGLAVGEQYF. The CDR3, as DNA: TGTGCCAGCAGCCCCGGGTTGGCGGTGGGGGAGCAGTACTTC.

This clonotype was recorded once. V is TRBV7-2 and J is TRBJ2-7, with 8 nucleotides matching TRBD1. Germline values: CDR1 SGHTA, CDR2 FQGNSA. There are 13 residues in the CDR3. With V trimmed by 7 bases and J by 3 bases, 5 bases remained unmatched. Here the CDR3 DNA reads TGTGCCAGCAAGGACAGGGCGAGCTACGAGCAGTACTTC. This translates into CASKDRASYEQYF.

The chain recombines TRBV2 with TRBJ2-6, with D perhaps matching TRBD1 (5 bases). This CDR3 is 16 amino acids long. V was cut by 2 bases and J by 0 bases, with 8 bases left in between. Germline V CDR1 and CDR2: SNHLY, FYNNEI. CDR3: CASSEQGPSGANVLTF. The DNA for the CDR3 is TGTGCCAGCAGTGAACAGGGTCCCTCTGGGGCCAACGTCCTGACTTTC.

V is TRBV19 and J is TRBJ2-7; 11 nucleotides match TRBD2. The CDR3 covers 14 residues. Trimming removed 8 bases from V and 2 bases from J; junction bases left unmatched: 5. Germline V gene sequence: CDR1 LNHDA, CDR2 SQIVND (reference sequence). The CDR3, as DNA: TGTGCCAGTGGCATGACTAGCGGGGCCTACGAGCAGTACTTC. Its protein is CASGMTSGAYEQYF.

The CDR3 nucleotides read TGTGCCACCAGCAGAGGAACAGGGGCAGATACGCAGTATTTT. Residues: CATSRGTGADTQYF. The chain employs TRBV15 and TRBJ2-3, with 7 bases identical to TRBD1. The junction had 2 bases not matched to a gene; V was cut back by 1 base and J by 4 bases. The CDR3 length is 14 residues. Per germline, CDR1 LNHNV and CDR2 YYDKDF (reference sequence).

The chain joins TRBV29-1 to TRBJ1-1; TRBD1 matches 8 bases. The CDR3 is 13 residues long. Germline V gene data show CDR1 as SQVTM and CDR2 as ANQGSEA. V lost 5 bases to trimming and J lost 3 bases; unmatched junction nucleotides: 5. CDR3 residues: CSVLTGVDTEAFF. The CDR3, as DNA: TGCAGCGTTCTGACAGGGGTTGACACTGAAGCTTTCTTT.

This clonotype was detected many times. V is TRBV18 and J is TRBJ2-7, with D maybe TRBD2 (6 bases). The V gene lost 8 bases and the J gene lost 5 bases, with 19 bases spanning the gap. CDR3 length: 14 residues. Germline V gene lookup returns CDR1 KGHSH and CDR2 LQKENI. This chain's CDR3 is CASHTGGGAHEQYF. Here the CDR3 DNA reads TGTGCCAGCCACACGGGCGGCGGGGCGCACGAGCAGTACTTC.

This chain links TRBV24-1 with TRBJ2-2; D unclear. Germline V gene sequence: CDR1 KGHDR, CDR2 SFDVKD. V lost 5 bases to trimming and J lost 6 bases, with 12 bases between them. The CDR3 runs to 14 residues. The chain's CDR3 is CATSGARSAGELFF. The CDR3, as DNA: TGTGCCACCAGTGGGGCTAGGTCGGCCGGGGAGCTGTTTTTT.

This clonotype was observed many times. V usage is TRBV4-1 and J usage is TRBJ2-3, with 11 bases fitting TRBD2. Germline V gives CDR1 MGHRA, CDR2 YSYEKL. The ends lost 0 bases at V and 0 bases at J; junction bases unmatched: 5. This CDR3 contains 18 residues. The CDR3 region has the DNA TGCGCCAGCAGCCAAGATTTAGCGGGGGGGATTAGCACAGATACGCAGTATTTT. This codes for CASSQDLAGGISTDTQYF.

This clonotype was observed many times. This chain links TRBV3-1 with TRBJ2-7; 11 bases are shared with TRBD1. Per germline, CDR1 LGHDT and CDR2 YNNKEL (reference sequence). CDR3 size: 15 residues. J was trimmed by 2 bases and V by 5 bases; bases with no gene match: 5. The DNA of the CDR3 is TGTGCCAGCAGCTTCCGGGACAGGGGGGCCTACGAGCAGTACTTC. Encoded protein: CASSFRDRGAYEQYF.

This clonotype was counted many times. The chain's CDR3 is CASNPGSNTEAFF. The CDR3 nucleotides read TGTGCCAGCAATCCCGGGTCGAACACTGAAGCTTTCTTT. This chain joins TRBV5-6 and TRBJ1-1; D unclear. Trimming stripped 6 bases from V and 1 base from J, with 10 bases between. Germline V gene data show CDR1 as SGHDT and CDR2 as YYEEEE. This CDR3 spans 13 amino acids.

The chain has TRBV7-4 and TRBJ2-7; D is unclear. This CDR3 is 12 amino acids long. Germline V gene data show CDR1 as SGHVT and CDR2 as SQSDAQ. Trimming cost V 1 base and J 6 bases, with 7 bases left between them. The CDR3: CASSLVSPEQYF. CDR3 bases: TGTGCCAGCAGCTTAGTATCCCCCGAGCAGTACTTC.

This clonotype was observed a single time. The chain has TRBV29-1 and TRBJ2-1; D is ambiguous. The CDR3 runs to 14 residues. The germline V and J ends were trimmed by 4 bases and 1 base, with 11 bases remaining between them. CDR1 SQVTM and CDR2 ANQGSEA come from the germline V gene. CDR3 bases: TGCAGCGTTGCTCTCTTAGGGTCCTACAATGAGCAGTTCTTC. Protein sequence: CSVALLGSYNEQFF.

About this clonotype: Compared with germline, one end of the junction differs, possibly owing to a read error. The chain carries TRBV6-1 and TRBJ2-6; D possibly matches TRBD1 or TRBD2 (5 bases each). The germline CDR1 and CDR2 sequences are MNHNS and SASEGT. The CDR3 totals 15 residues. The chain's CDR3 is CASSQAVSGANVLTF. CDR3 sequence (DNA): TGTGCCAGCAGCCAAGCGGTATCTGGGGCCAACGTCCTGACGTTC.

The gene calls are TRBV11-2 and TRBJ1-5; 9 bases map to TRBD1. The V segment lost 1 base and the J segment 5 bases; nucleotides outside the gene matches: 6. The CDR3 runs 16 residues. Per germline, CDR1 SGHAT and CDR2 FQNNGV. CDR3 nucleotides: TGTGCCAGCAGCTTAGGGGGACAGGGAAGACATCAGCCCCAGCATTTT. Amino acid sequence: CASSLGGQGRHQPQHF.